The present T cell receptor (beta chain) was sequenced within a study of identical twins. This clonotype turned up a few times. In germline, CDR1 is SGHRS, CDR2 YFSETQ. This CDR3 region has 15 residues. Germline trimming cut 0 bases from V and 2 bases from J; bases unmatched to any gene: 4. TCRdb re-analysed the 5' RACE reads in MiXCR, keeping a single row per CDR3 protein. The sample has around 670,000 distinct CDR3 sequences; over 5% are singletons. The sample was naive T cells sorted from blood. The J gene is TRBJ2-7, the V gene TRBV5-1; 8 bases match TRBD1. The sequence came from a man aged 18 to 35 in good health. CDR3 protein: CASSLVDRGPYEQYF. For the CDR3, the DNA is TGCGCCAGCAGCTTGGTCGACAGGGGCCCCTACGAGCAGTACTTC.